A single sample is the source of the 3 T cell receptor beta chains below, sequenced in a study of cytomegalovirus exposure and HLA in healthy donors. Researchers ran the PCR with 60 Vbeta and 13 Jbeta primers. Using immunoSEQ multiplex PCR, the repertoire was profiled, and TCRdb retains in-frame clones only, with some absent. The sample contains 150,000 to 250,000 clones, more than 65% of which appear only once. Sequenced input: PBMCs. These receptors were taken from a girl under 18 in good health and CMV-seropositive.

The V gene is TRBV5-4, the J gene TRBJ1-3; 9 bases fit TRBD1. CDR3 length equals 15 residues. V was pared by 4 bases and J by 5 bases, with 7 bases of the junction left unmatched. CDR1 and CDR2 from the germline V gene are SGHNT and YYREEE (reference sequence). The CDR3 here is CASSPGQGSRNTIYF. DNA for the CDR3: TGTGCCAGCAGCCCAGGACAGGGGAGTAGAAACACCATATATTTT.

This clone has more than one count but fewer than ten. The V gene is TRBV5-1, the J gene TRBJ2-2; D call uncertain. This CDR3 region has 16 residues. The ends were cut back, 0 bases at V and 1 base at J, with 10 bases in the middle. CDR1 is SGHRS and CDR2 is YFSETQ in the germline V gene. For the CDR3, the DNA is TGCGCCAGCAGCTTGGAAGCGACGGAGAACACCGGGGAGCTGTTTTTT. This translates into CASSLEATENTGELFF.

The chain couples TRBV18 to TRBJ2-7; D unclear. V was trimmed by 1 base and J by 3 bases, leaving 10 bases between them. Germline V gene sequence: CDR1 KGHSH, CDR2 LQKENI. This CDR3 spans 14 amino acids. The CDR3 DNA is TGTGCCAGCTCACCACGACAAGAGCACTACGAGCAGTACTTC. It codes for CASSPRQEHYEQYF.